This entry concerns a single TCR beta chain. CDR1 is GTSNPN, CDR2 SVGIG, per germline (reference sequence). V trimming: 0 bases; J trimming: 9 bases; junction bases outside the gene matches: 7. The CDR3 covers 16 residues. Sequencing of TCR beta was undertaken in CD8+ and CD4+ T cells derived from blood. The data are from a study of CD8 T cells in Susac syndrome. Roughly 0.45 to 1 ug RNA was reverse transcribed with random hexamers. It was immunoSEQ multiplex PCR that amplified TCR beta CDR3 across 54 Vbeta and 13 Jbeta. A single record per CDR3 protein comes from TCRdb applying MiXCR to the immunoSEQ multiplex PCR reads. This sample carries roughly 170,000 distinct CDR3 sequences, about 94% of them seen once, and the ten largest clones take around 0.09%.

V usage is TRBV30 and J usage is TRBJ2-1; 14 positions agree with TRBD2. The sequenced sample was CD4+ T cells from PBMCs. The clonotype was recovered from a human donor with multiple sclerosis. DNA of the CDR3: TGTGCCTGGAGTGTACCTAGACTAGCGGGAGGGACTGAGCAGTTCTTC. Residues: CAWSVPRLAGGTEQFF.